The 23 T cell receptor beta chains below all came from one sample that was sequenced in a study of blood T cell repertoires in COVID-19. Sequencing used immunoSEQ multiplex PCR; TCRdb keeps in-frame clones, though not all of them. Here the sample spans roughly 240,000 clones, 84% being singletons. Specimen: peripheral blood. These receptors originate from a man aged 35 to 55 who had recovered from COVID-19.

The chain carries TRBV7-9 and TRBJ1-1; possible D gene TRBD1, 6 bases. CDR1 and CDR2 (germline): SEHNR, FQNEAQ (reference sequence). The CDR3 has 17 residues. V lost 5 bases, J lost 6 bases, and 25 bases lay in between. The CDR3 DNA reads TGTGCCAGCAGCCTATTAGGACAGATACGAACGAGCGCTGAAGCTTTCTTT. Protein: CASSLLGQIRTSAEAFF.

This sequence joins TRBV4-1 and TRBJ1-2; tentative D call: TRBD1 (6 bases). Germline CDR1 and CDR2: MGHRA and YSYEKL. The CDR3 is made up of 16 amino acids. V lost 1 base and J lost 4, with 16 bases in between. The CDR3 coding sequence is TGCGCCAGCAGCCAAGGCCCCGACAGGACCACCTATGGCTACACCTTC. Encoded protein: CASSQGPDRTTYGYTF.

This rearrangement joins TRBV2 to TRBJ1-2; no firm D call. Germline CDR1 and CDR2: SNHLY and FYNNEI. V dropped 7 bases and J dropped 3 bases, with 12 bases sitting between them. This CDR3 region has 13 residues. CDR3 in amino acids: CASTLEVDYGYTF. Here the CDR3 DNA reads TGTGCCAGCACCCTCGAGGTCGACTATGGCTACACCTTC.

The chain links TRBV29-1 to TRBJ1-2; D ambiguous. V gave up 3 bases and J gave up 4 bases, with 12 bases separating them. CDR1 and CDR2 from the germline V gene are SQVTM and ANQGSEA. CDR3 length: 13 residues. CDR3 residues: CSVEVGRLYGYTF. The CDR3 DNA sequence: TGCAGCGTTGAGGTCGGCAGACTCTATGGCTACACCTTC.

The rearrangement joins TRBV7-8 to TRBJ2-7; TRBD1 matches at 9 bases. CDR3 length equals 15 residues. The germline V gene has CDR1 SGHVS and CDR2 FQNEAQ. V dropped 1 base and J dropped 2; count of bases not matched to a gene: 3. This CDR3 is CASSLGRTGAYEQYF. Here the CDR3 DNA reads TGTGCCAGCAGCTTAGGACGGACAGGGGCCTACGAGCAGTACTTC. Supplemented by reference TRBV7-8 and TRBJ2-7, the full variable domain reads GAGVSQSPRYKVAKRGQDVALRCDPISGHVSLFWYQQALGQGPEFLTYFQNEAQLDKSGLPSDRFFAERPEGSVSTLKIQRTQQEDSAVYLCASSLGRTGAYEQYFGPGTRLTVT.

The rearrangement uses TRBV9 and TRBJ2-1, with TRBD2 as a possible D gene (5 bases). V was trimmed by 0 bases and J by 13 bases, leaving 20 bases between them. Germline V lookup: CDR1 SGDLS, CDR2 YYNGEE. This CDR3 comprises 15 residues. The CDR3 loop is CASSVVADSASAQFF. The CDR3 bases are TGTGCCAGCAGCGTAGTTGCGGACTCCGCGAGCGCTCAGTTCTTC.

The chain couples TRBV5-1 to TRBJ2-7; 9 positions match TRBD2. V lost 1 base, J lost 0 bases, and 5 bases stayed unmatched. Germline assignment: CDR1 SGHRS and CDR2 YFSETQ. The CDR3 spans 16 residues. The CDR3 nucleotides are TGCGCCAGCAGCTTGAGGACTAGCGTTTCCTCCTACGAGCAGTACTTC. It is translated as CASSLRTSVSSYEQYF.

The genes are TRBV9 and TRBJ1-2; D perhaps matches TRBD1 (6 bases). Trimming removed 3 bases from V and 0 bases from J, with 12 bases in between. The CDR3 is 15 residues long. Germline lookup yields CDR1 SGDLS and CDR2 YYNGEE. For the CDR3, the DNA is TGTGCCAGCAGCGGAAGGACAGAGGCTAACTATGGCTACACCTTC. Its protein is CASSGRTEANYGYTF. Full variable domain (remainder filled in from reference TRBV9 and TRBJ1-2): DSGVTQTPKHLITATGQRVTLRCSPRSGDLSVYWYQQSLDQGLQFLIQYYNGEERAKGNILERFSAQQFPDLHSELNLSSLELGDSALYFCASSGRTEANYGYTFGSGTRLTVV.

The sample holds one count of this clone. The chain has TRBV5-1 and TRBJ2-1; D unresolved. Germline assignment: CDR1 SGHRS and CDR2 YFSETQ. The CDR3 loop spans 16 amino acids. V lost 4 bases, J lost 2 bases, and 16 bases lay in between. The CDR3 reads CASSPNTEKTYNEQFF. The CDR3 nucleotides are TGCGCCAGCAGCCCTAATACAGAGAAAACCTACAATGAGCAGTTCTTC. Full variable domain (outside the CDR3, taken from reference TRBV5-1 and TRBJ2-1): KAGVTQTPRYLIKTRGQQVTLSCSPISGHRSVSWYQQTPGQGLQFLFEYFSETQRNKGNFPGRFSGRQFSNSRSEMNVSTLELGDSALYLCASSPNTEKTYNEQFFGPGTRLTVL.

This clone appeared a few times. CDR3 region: CASSAGSRESSPLHF. CDR3 nucleotide sequence: TGTGCCAGCAGTGCGGGGTCGAGGGAGAGTTCACCCCTCCACTTT. V and J are TRBV2 and TRBJ1-6, with unresolved D. Germline-derived CDR1 and CDR2 are SNHLY and FYNNEI. V was cut by 4 bases and J by 9 bases, with 16 bases left in between. The CDR3 is 15 amino acids.

The chain uses TRBV7-2 and TRBJ2-5; 7 bases are shared with TRBD2. The CDR3 has 15 residues. Per the germline V gene, CDR1 is SGHTA and CDR2 is FQGNSA. Trimming cost V 2 bases and J 2 bases; bases outside gene matches: 5. Written as DNA, the CDR3 is TGTGCCAGCAGCTTACAGCGGGGTTTTCAAGAGACCCAGTACTTC. This codes for CASSLQRGFQETQYF.

The CDR3 is CASSLGSGLLLGQYF. In DNA, the CDR3 is TGTGCCAGCAGCTTAGGTTCCGGACTACTATTAGGGCAGTACTTC. The chain couples TRBV7-2 to TRBJ2-7; D might be TRBD2 (6 bases). Germline CDR1 and CDR2: SGHTA and FQGNSA. The germline V and J ends were trimmed by 1 base and 9 bases, with 19 bases remaining between them. This CDR3 contains 15 residues.

The CDR3 loop is CASTKWGSGGRANHEQFF. CDR3 in DNA: TGTGCCAGCACCAAGTGGGGTAGCGGGGGCCGGGCGAATCATGAGCAGTTCTTC. V is TRBV27 and J is TRBJ2-1, with 9 bases aligning to TRBD2. Per germline, CDR1 MNHEY and CDR2 SMNVEV (reference sequence). Losses at the gene ends were 7 bases for V and 8 bases for J; bases not matched to a gene: 21. This CDR3 has 18 residues.

J is TRBJ2-7 and V is TRBV12-5; D is undetermined. Germline V CDR1 and CDR2: LGHNT, FRNRAP. The CDR3 has 13 residues. V was clipped by 1 base and J by 1 base, with 5 bases between them. The CDR3 nucleotides read TGTGCTAGTGGTTTGGGCGAGTCCTACGAGCAGTACTTC. Its translation is CASGLGESYEQYF.

This chain connects TRBV7-2 to TRBJ1-1; possibly TRBD1 for D (5 bases). The germline gives CDR1 SGHTA, CDR2 FQGNSA. This CDR3 is 14 amino acids long. Trimming pared 5 bases from V and 1 base from J, leaving 11 bases between. The DNA of the CDR3 is TGTGCCAGCAGCCCTGGGGCAGCGAACACTGAAGCTTTCTTT. It codes for CASSPGAANTEAFF.

The chain couples TRBV6-2 or TRBV6-3 to TRBJ1-1, with D perhaps matching TRBD1 (5 bases). V was trimmed by 2 bases and J by 4 bases, leaving 14 bases between them. The germline CDR1 and CDR2 sequences are MNHEY and SVGEGT. This CDR3 is built from 15 residues. CDR3 bases: TGTGCCAGCAGTTACCAGGGAGGGGCTGGCACTGAAGCTTTCTTT. It translates to CASSYQGGAGTEAFF.

The rearrangement links TRBV14 to TRBJ1-2, with a weak D call TRBD1 (5 bases). The CDR3 length is 15 residues. The ends were cut back, 1 base at V and 2 bases at J, with 11 bases in the middle. Germline-derived CDR1 and CDR2 are SGHDN and FVKESK. The CDR3 region is CASSQVPGWNYGYTF. The CDR3 DNA sequence: TGTGCCAGCAGCCAAGTTCCAGGGTGGAACTATGGCTACACCTTC. The variable domain in full, with the rest retrieved from reference TRBV14 and TRBJ1-2, is EAGVTQFPSHSVIEKGQTVTLRCDPISGHDNLYWYRRVMGKEIKFLLHFVKESKQDESGMPNNRFLAERTGGTYSTLKVQPAELEDSGVYFCASSQVPGWNYGYTFGSGTRLTVV.

V is TRBV10-1 and J is TRBJ2-3; 12 nucleotides agree with TRBD2. The CDR3 spans 18 residues. The junction had 9 bases not matched to a gene; V was cut back by 5 bases and J by 0 bases. Germline V gene lookup returns CDR1 WNHNN and CDR2 SYGVQD (reference sequence). Here the CDR3 reads CASSSGTSGWVSTDTQYF. As DNA, the CDR3 is TGCGCCAGCAGTTCCGGGACTAGCGGGTGGGTTAGCACAGATACGCAGTATTTT.

The V and J genes are TRBV2 and TRBJ1-2; 8 bases fit TRBD1. With V trimmed by 5 bases and J by 8 bases, 16 bases remained unmatched. The CDR3 spans 16 residues. Germline CDR1 SNHLY, CDR2 FYNNEI. The CDR3 nucleotides read TGTGCCAGCAGTCCAAGCGGGGACAGGACAGCGCGGGGCTACACCTTC. This sequence encodes CASSPSGDRTARGYTF.

The V call is TRBV9, the J call TRBJ1-2; D is possibly TRBD1 (6 bases). The CDR3 length is 14 residues. V lost 3 bases to trimming and J lost 2 bases, with 11 bases between them. Per the germline V gene, CDR1 is SGDLS and CDR2 is YYNGEE. The CDR3 DNA is TGTGCCAGCAGCGACAGGGAAACGAACTATGGCTACACCTTC. Its translation is CASSDRETNYGYTF. The whole variable domain, remainder taken from reference TRBV9 and TRBJ1-2, is DSGVTQTPKHLITATGQRVTLRCSPRSGDLSVYWYQQSLDQGLQFLIQYYNGEERAKGNILERFSAQQFPDLHSELNLSSLELGDSALYFCASSDRETNYGYTFGSGTRLTVV.

The V call is TRBV11-3, the J call TRBJ2-7; D might be TRBD1 (5 bases). From germline, CDR1 is SGHNT and CDR2 YENEEA. The CDR3 loop spans 17 amino acids. Trimming pared 5 bases from V and 1 base from J, leaving 21 bases between. The CDR3 bases are TGTGCCAGCAGCCCAGGTATGGGCAGGGCCGAATCCTACGAGCAGTACTTC. Its protein is CASSPGMGRAESYEQYF. Based on the CDR3 plus reference TRBV11-3 and TRBJ2-7, the full variable domain is EAGVVQSPRYKIIEKKQPVAFWCNPISGHNTLYWYLQNLGQGPELLIRYENEEAVDDSQLPKDRFSAERLKGVDSTLKIQPAELGDSAVYLCASSPGMGRAESYEQYFGPGTRLTVT.

This clone was seen a single time. The chain links TRBV6-5 to TRBJ2-7; 8 nucleotides line up with TRBD2. Trimming took 7 bases from V and 5 from J; bases not matched to a gene: 7. The germline V gene encodes CDR1 MNHEY and CDR2 SVGAGI. The length of the CDR3 is 13 residues. The CDR3 nucleotides read TGTGCCAGCAAAACGGGAGGGTTCGACGAGCAGTACTTC. Encoded protein: CASKTGGFDEQYF.

The V and J genes are TRBV19 and TRBJ1-2; D not resolved. The CDR3 spans 16 residues. Trimming took 4 bases from V and 4 from J, leaving 19 bases between them. In germline, CDR1 is LNHDA, CDR2 SQIVND (reference sequence). The CDR3 nucleotides read TGTGCCAGTAGTACCCCGTACCCTCCTGGGCTCTATGGCTACACCTTC. Amino acid sequence: CASSTPYPPGLYGYTF.